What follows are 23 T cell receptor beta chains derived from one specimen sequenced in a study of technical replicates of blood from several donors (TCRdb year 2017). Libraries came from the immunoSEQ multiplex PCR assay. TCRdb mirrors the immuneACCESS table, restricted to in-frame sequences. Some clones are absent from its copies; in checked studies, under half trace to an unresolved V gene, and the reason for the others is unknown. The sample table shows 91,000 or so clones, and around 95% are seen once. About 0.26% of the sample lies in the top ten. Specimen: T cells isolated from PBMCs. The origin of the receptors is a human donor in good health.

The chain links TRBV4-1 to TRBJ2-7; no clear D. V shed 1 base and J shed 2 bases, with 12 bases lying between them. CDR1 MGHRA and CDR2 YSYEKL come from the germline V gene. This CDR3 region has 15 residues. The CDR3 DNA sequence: TGCGCCAGCAGCCAAGTGGTCCGCGGAACCTACGAGCAGTACTTC. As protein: CASSQVVRGTYEQYF.

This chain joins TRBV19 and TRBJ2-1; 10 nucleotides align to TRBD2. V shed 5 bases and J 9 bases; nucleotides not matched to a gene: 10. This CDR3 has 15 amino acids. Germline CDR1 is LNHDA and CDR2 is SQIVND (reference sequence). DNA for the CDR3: TGTGCCAGTAGTGCAGCGGGAGGGCCGCGTGGTGAGCAGTTCTTC. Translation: CASSAAGGPRGEQFF.

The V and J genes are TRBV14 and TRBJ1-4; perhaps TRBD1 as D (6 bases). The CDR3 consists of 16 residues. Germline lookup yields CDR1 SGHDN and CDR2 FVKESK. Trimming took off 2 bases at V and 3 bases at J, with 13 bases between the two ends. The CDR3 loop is CASSQKRGKSNEKLFF. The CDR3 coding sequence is TGTGCCAGCAGCCAAAAAAGGGGGAAGTCTAATGAAAAACTGTTTTTT. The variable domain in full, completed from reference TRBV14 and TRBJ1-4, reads EAGVTQFPSHSVIEKGQTVTLRCDPISGHDNLYWYRRVMGKEIKFLLHFVKESKQDESGMPNNRFLAERTGGTYSTLKVQPAELEDSGVYFCASSQKRGKSNEKLFFGSGTQLSVL.

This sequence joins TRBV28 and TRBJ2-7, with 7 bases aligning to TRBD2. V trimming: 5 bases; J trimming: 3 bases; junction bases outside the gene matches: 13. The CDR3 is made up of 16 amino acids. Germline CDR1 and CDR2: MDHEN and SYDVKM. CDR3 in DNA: TGTGCCAGCAGTGGGCGGGAGCGGTTGAAGGTCTACGAGCAGTACTTC. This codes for CASSGRERLKVYEQYF.

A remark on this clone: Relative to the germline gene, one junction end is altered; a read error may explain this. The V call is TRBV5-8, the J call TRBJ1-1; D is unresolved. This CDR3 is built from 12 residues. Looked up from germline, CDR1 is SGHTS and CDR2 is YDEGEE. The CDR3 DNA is TGTGCCAGCAGGTTGGCCTTAGAGAGGGCTTTCTTT. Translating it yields CASRLALERAFF.

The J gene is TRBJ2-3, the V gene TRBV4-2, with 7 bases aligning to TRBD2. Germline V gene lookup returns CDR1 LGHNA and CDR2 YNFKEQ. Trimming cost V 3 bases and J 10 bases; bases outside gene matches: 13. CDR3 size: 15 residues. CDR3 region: CASSHTGTTLPAQYF. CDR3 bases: TGTGCCAGCAGCCATACCGGGACTACTCTTCCAGCGCAGTATTTT.

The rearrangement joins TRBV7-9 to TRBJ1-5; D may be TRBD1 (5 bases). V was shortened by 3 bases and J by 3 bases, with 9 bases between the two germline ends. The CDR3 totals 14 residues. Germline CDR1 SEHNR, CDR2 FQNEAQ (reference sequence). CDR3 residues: CASSFTTANQPQHF. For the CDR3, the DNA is TGTGCCAGCAGCTTTACGACAGCCAATCAGCCCCAGCATTTT.

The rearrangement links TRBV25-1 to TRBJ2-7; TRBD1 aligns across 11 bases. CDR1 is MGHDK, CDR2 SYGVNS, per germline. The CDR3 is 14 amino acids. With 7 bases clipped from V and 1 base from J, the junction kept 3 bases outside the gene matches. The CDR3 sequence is CASTGTGGSYEQYF. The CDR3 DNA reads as TGTGCCAGCACCGGGACAGGGGGATCCTACGAGCAGTACTTC.

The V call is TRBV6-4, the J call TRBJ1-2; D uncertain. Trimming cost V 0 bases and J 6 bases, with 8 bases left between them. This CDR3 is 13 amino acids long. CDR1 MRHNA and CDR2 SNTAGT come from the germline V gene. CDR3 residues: CASSDSQVHGYTF. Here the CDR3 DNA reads TGTGCCAGCAGTGACTCTCAGGTGCATGGCTACACCTTC.

For the CDR3, the DNA is TGCGCCAGCAGCCAACCTCAGACAGGGTTTAGCACTGAAGCTTTCTTT. It translates to CASSQPQTGFSTEAFF. V gene TRBV4-1 combines with J gene TRBJ1-1; 7 bases match TRBD1. Per the germline V gene, CDR1 is MGHRA and CDR2 is YSYEKL. CDR3 size: 16 residues. V was pared by 2 bases and J by 4 bases, with 10 bases of the junction left unmatched.

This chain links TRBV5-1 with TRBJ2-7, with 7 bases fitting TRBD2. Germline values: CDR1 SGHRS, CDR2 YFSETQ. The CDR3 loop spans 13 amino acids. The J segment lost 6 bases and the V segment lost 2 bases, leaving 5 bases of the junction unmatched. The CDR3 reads CASSFGREGEQYF. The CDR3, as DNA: TGCGCCAGCAGCTTCGGCAGGGAGGGCGAGCAGTACTTC.

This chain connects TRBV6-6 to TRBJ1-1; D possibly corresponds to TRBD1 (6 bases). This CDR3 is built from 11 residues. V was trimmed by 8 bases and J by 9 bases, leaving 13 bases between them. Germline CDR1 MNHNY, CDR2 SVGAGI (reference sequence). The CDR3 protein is CASVRGFQAFF. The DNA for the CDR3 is TGTGCCAGCGTTAGGGGGTTTCAAGCTTTCTTT.

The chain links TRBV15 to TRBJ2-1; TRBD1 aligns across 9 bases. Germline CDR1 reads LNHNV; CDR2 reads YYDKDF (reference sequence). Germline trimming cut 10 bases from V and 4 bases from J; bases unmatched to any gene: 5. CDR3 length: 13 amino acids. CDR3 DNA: TGTGCCATCCACAGGGGGCCATACAATGAGCAGTTCTTC. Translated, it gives CAIHRGPYNEQFF. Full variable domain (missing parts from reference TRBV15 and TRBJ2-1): DAMVIQNPRYQVTQFGKPVTLSCSQTLNHNVMYWYQQKSSQAPKLLFHYYDKDFNNEADTPDNFQSRRPNTSFCFLDIRSPGLGDTAMYLCAIHRGPYNEQFFGPGTRLTVL.

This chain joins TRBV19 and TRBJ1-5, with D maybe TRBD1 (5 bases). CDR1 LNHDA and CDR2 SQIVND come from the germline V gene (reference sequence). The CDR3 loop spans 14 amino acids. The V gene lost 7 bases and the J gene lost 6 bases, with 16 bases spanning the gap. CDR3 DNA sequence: TGTGCCAGTAAATCGGAGGGGAAGGGTCAGCCCCAGCATTTT. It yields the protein CASKSEGKGQPQHF.

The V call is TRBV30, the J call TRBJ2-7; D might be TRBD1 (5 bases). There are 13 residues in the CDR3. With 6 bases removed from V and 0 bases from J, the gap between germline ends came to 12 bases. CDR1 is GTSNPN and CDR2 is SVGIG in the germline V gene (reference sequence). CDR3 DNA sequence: TGTGCCTGCCCCAGGGCCTTCTCCTACGAGCAGTACTTC. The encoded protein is CACPRAFSYEQYF.

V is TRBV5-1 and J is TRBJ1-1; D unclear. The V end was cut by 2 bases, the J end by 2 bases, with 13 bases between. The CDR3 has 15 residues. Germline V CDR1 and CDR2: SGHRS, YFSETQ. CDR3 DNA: TGCGCCAGCAGCTTTGAGGGTCCGGGAAACACTGAAGCTTTCTTT. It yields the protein CASSFEGPGNTEAFF. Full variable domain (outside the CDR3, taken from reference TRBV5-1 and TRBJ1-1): KAGVTQTPRYLIKTRGQQVTLSCSPISGHRSVSWYQQTPGQGLQFLFEYFSETQRNKGNFPGRFSGRQFSNSRSEMNVSTLELGDSALYLCASSFEGPGNTEAFFGQGTRLTVV.

CDR3 protein: CASSLAGGSYGYTF. The CDR3 bases are TGTGCCAGCAGCTTAGCGGGAGGCAGCTATGGCTACACCTTC. This rearrangement joins TRBV7-8 to TRBJ1-2; no clear D gene. Trimming shortened V by 0 bases and J by 4 bases, and 9 bases separated the two germline ends. CDR1 is SGHVS and CDR2 is FQNEAQ in the germline V gene. The length of the CDR3 is 14 residues.

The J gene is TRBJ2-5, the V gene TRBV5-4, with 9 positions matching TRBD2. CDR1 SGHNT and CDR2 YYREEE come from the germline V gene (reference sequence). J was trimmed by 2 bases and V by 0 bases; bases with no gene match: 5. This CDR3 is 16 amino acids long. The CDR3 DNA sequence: TGTGCCAGCAGCTTGGGTGTCGCGGGGGGGCAAGAGACCCAGTACTTC. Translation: CASSLGVAGGQETQYF.

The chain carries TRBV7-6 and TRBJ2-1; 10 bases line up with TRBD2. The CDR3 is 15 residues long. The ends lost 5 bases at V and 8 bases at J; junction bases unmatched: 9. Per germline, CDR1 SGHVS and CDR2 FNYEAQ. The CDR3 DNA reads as TGTGCCAGCAGCCAAAACAGCGGGAGGGCAGATGAGCAGTTCTTC. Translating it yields CASSQNSGRADEQFF.

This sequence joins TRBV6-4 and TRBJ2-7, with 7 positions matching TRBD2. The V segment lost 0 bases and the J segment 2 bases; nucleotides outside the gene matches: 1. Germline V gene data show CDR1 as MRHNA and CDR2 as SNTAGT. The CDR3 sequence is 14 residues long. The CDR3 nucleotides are TGTGCCAGCAGTGACTCTGCGGGAGCCTACGAGCAGTACTTC. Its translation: CASSDSAGAYEQYF.

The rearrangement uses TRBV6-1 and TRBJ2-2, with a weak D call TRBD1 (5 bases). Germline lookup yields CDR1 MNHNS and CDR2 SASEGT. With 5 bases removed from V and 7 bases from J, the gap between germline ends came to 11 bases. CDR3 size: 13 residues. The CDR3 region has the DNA TGTGCCAGCAGTCAGACAGCCCTCGGGGAGCTGTTTTTT. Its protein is CASSQTALGELFF.

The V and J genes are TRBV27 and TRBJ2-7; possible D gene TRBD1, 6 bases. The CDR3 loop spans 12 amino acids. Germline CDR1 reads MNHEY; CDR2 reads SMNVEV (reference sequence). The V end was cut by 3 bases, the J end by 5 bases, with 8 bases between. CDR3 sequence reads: CASSFTGNEQYF. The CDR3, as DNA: TGTGCCAGCAGTTTTACAGGGAACGAGCAGTACTTC.

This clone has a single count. CDR3 in amino acids: CASNRDSYEQYF. The CDR3 DNA sequence: TGTGCCAGCAACCGGGACAGCTACGAGCAGTACTTC. The rearrangement uses TRBV28 and TRBJ2-7; 7 bases are shared with TRBD1. Germline V lookup: CDR1 MDHEN, CDR2 SYDVKM. This CDR3 has 12 amino acids. The V and J ends lost 7 bases and 3 bases, in that order; junction bases with no gene match: 3. The full variable domain, in which reference TRBV28 and TRBJ2-7 provide the parts outside the CDR3, is DVKVTQSSRYLVKRTGEKVFLECVQDMDHENMFWYRQDPGLGLRLIYFSYDVKMKEKGDIPEGYSVSREKKERFSLILESASTNQTSMYLCASNRDSYEQYFGPGTRLTVT.